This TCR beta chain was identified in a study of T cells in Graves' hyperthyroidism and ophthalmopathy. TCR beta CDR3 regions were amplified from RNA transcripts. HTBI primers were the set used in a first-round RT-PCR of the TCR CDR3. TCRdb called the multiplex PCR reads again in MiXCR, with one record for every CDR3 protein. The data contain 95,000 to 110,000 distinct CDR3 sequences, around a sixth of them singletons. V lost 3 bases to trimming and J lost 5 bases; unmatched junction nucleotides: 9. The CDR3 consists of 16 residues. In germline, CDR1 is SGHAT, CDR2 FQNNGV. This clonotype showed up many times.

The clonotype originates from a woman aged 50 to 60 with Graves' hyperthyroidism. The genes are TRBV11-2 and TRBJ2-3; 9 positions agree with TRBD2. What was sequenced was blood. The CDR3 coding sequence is TGTGCCAGCAGCTTGTTAGCGGGAGCCCTTGAAGATACGCAGTATTTT. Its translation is CASSLLAGALEDTQYF.